This T cell receptor beta chain was recovered during a study of T cells in tuberculosis. The overall study: A South African cohort included IGRA-negative adolescents, latently infected IGRA-positive adolescents and adults with active tuberculosis.

The germline V gene has CDR1 MNHEY and CDR2 SMNVEV (reference sequence). The V gene lost 8 bases and the J gene lost 1 base, with 12 bases spanning the gap. The CDR3 loop spans 14 amino acids. As regards this clone: Its specificity is not known.

Study-wide results and caveats: Classification accuracy was around 90% (AUROC 0.85 to 0.95) with the GMM-specific repertoire. GMM-specific TCRs were nearer to active tuberculosis alpha repertoires, suggesting expansion.

Each donor contributed roughly 92,000 T cells on average, unsorted. Profiling relied on immunoSEQ multiplex PCR, and the TCRdb table lists in-frame clones only, not all of them. The sample records 33,000 or so clones, roughly 92% being singletons. The chain carries TRBV27 and TRBJ1-5, with D maybe TRBD1 (5 bases). Sequences were obtained from PBMCs. This sequence was found in a donor aged 10-29 years with latent tuberculosis or without tuberculosis infection. The chain's CDR3 is CASWAGRSNQPQHF. CDR3 coding DNA: TGTGCCAGCTGGGCGGGGCGAAGCAATCAGCCCCAGCATTTT.